The clone carrying this TCR beta chain was observed a handful of times. Its antigen is unidentified. V dropped 2 bases and J dropped 1 base, with 8 bases sitting between them. Germline-derived CDR1 and CDR2 are MDHEN and SYDVKM. This CDR3 spans 14 amino acids. Investigators performed immunoSEQ version v3.0 at survey level. Profiled with immunoSEQ multiplex PCR; TCRdb holds only in-frame clones, not every one. The table includes around 21,000 clones, 82% detected once. Treatment of all HIV participants took place in the United States. This specimen comes from a study of long-term antiretroviral therapy in people with HIV. Study conclusions and caveats: Clones that had undergone expansion before ART dominated the repertoire at all time points.

Sequenced material: unsorted PBMCs, taken at the start of antiretroviral therapy. The chain recombines TRBV28 with TRBJ1-1; D not resolved. The receptor was derived from a man aged 45-65 years with HIV. Here the CDR3 DNA reads TGTGCCAGCAGTTTACGACGGAGGAACACTGAAGCTTTCTTT. Amino acid sequence: CASSLRRRNTEAFF.